The entry that follows covers one T cell receptor beta chain sequence. The antigen remains unidentified. Blood samples, whole and unsorted for T cells, yielded the isolated total RNA. The data originate from a study of monozygotic twins with inflammatory bowel disease. Whole-study results and caveats: Discrimination among different T cell subtypes was not achievable. Against healthy co-twins, IBD patients had lower TCRbeta diversity (measured by inverse Simpson).

Per TCR library, about 3,300 ng of total RNA was used. From its re-call of the 5' RACE reads, TCRdb lists each CDR3 protein once, without DNA. This sample contains approximately 390,000 distinct CDR3 sequences. The CDR3 runs 18 residues. The germline V gene has CDR1 SGHKS and CDR2 YYEKEE (reference sequence). The sequenced material came from blood. The chain uses TRBV5-5 and TRBJ2-3; there is no DNA to check the TCRdb D call of TRBD1. The source is a human donor with ulcerative colitis or Crohn's disease, or a healthy co-twin of an affected twin (not recorded which). The CDR3 loop reads CASSRLNRDRVLSDTQYF.